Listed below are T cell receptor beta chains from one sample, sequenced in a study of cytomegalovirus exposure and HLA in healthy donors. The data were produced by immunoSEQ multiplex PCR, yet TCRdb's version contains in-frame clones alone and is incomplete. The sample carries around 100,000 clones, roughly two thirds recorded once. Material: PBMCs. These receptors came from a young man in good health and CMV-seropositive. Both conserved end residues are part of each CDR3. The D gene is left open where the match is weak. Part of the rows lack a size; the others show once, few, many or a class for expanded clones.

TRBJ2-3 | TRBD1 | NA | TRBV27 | TGTGCCAGCAGTCCGGACAGGGTTGGCACAGATACGCAGTATTTT | CASSPDRVGTDTQYF
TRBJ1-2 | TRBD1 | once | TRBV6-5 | TGTGCCAGCAGTTATGTGGACAGGGGGCGAGGCTACACCTTC | CASSYVDRGRGYTF
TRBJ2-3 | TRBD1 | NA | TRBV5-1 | TGCGCCAGCAGCTTGGATCGGACAGGGCTATCGGGAGATACGCAGTATTTT | CASSLDRTGLSGDTQYF
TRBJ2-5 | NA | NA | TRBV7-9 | TGTGCCAGCATCCCGGGGGGAGACTGGGACACGGCGTACCAAGAGACCCAGTACTTC | CASIPGGDWDTAYQETQYF
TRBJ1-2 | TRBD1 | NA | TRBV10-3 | TGTGCCATCAGTGCCACACAAGACCGGGACAGGGTTCTCTATGGCTACACCTTC | CAISATQDRDRVLYGYTF
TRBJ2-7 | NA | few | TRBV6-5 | TGTGCCAGCAGTTACTTTGTGGCCAGCGAGCAGTACTTC | CASSYFVASEQYF
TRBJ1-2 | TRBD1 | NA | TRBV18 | TGTGCCAGCTCACCTCCTACCGACAGGGGTGGCTATGGCTACACCTTC | CASSPPTDRGGYGYTF
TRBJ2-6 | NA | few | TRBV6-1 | TGTGCCAGCAGACAAGGGGGCTCTGGGGCCAACGTCCTGACTTTC | CASRQGGSGANVLTF
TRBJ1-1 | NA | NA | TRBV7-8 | TGTGCCAGCAGCATTACACCTAACACTGAAGCTTTCTTT | CASSITPNTEAFF
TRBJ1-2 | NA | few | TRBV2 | TGTGCCAGAAGAGTTACATCGGGGAGAGGCTACACCTTC | CARRVTSGRGYTF
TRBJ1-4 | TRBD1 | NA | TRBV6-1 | TGTGCCAGCAGACTCGACAGGGTCGGTGAAAAACTGTTTTTT | CASRLDRVGEKLFF
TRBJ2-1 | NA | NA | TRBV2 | TGTGCCAGCAGTGACCTTATTTCGGCAGGGAAAATCCCTGAGCAGTTCTTC | CASSDLISAGKIPEQFF
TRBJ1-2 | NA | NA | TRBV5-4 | TGTGCCAGCAGCTTTGGAGCGGGAGGCTACACCTTC | CASSFGAGGYTF
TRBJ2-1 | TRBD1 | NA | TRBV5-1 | TGCGCCAGCAGCTTGGGGACAGGGAGCTCCTACAATGAGCAGTTCTTC | CASSLGTGSSYNEQFF
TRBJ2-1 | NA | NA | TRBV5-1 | TGCGCCAGCAGCTTAGGGGCAGCAAAATACAATGAGCAGTTCTTC | CASSLGAAKYNEQFF
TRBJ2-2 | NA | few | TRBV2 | TGTGCCAGCAAGAGCCGGAACACCGGGGAGCTGTTTTTT | CASKSRNTGELFF
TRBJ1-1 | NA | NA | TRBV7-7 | TGTGCCAGCAGTCAGGACAGGAACACTGAAGCTTTCTTT | CASSQDRNTEAFF
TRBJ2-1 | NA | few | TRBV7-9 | TGTGCCAGCAAACAGGGTGGAGGCAATGAGCAGTTCTTC | CASKQGGGNEQFF
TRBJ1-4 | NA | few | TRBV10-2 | TGCGCCAGCAAGGCGGAAGGTTTTGGCGAAAAACTGTTTTTT | CASKAEGFGEKLFF